These 4 T cell receptor beta chains share one sample of origin, sequenced in a study of blood T cells in healthy people across ages. A second PCR, run for roughly 7 to 12 cycles, used a sample-barcoded 5' primer plus a J-beta primer mix. TCRdb redid the calling of the 5' RACE reads with MiXCR, one entry per CDR3 protein. The sample includes roughly 650,000 distinct CDR3 sequences, 32% of them seen just once. The sequencing sample was made of blood. All receptors derive from a woman older than 75 in good health.

CDR3 nucleotide sequence: TGCAGTGCTATGTTGGGTGGGAGGGGCTACACCTTC. It encodes CSAMLGGRGYTF. The chain is built from TRBV20-1 and TRBJ1-2, with D unresolved. The V end was cut by 4 bases, the J end by 8 bases, with 14 bases between. CDR3 size: 12 residues. Looked up from germline, CDR1 is DFQATT and CDR2 is SNEGSKA (reference sequence).

This clonotype was detected only a few times. This sequence joins TRBV9 and TRBJ2-2; D not resolved. The CDR3 loop spans 13 amino acids. V was trimmed by 2 bases and J by 3 bases, leaving 5 bases between them. CDR1 is SGDLS, CDR2 YYNGEE, per germline. The CDR3 sequence: CASSVKDTGELFF. The CDR3 nucleotides are TGTGCCAGCAGCGTTAAGGACACCGGGGAGCTGTTTTTT.

This CDR3 is CASSKVVGDTQYF. In DNA form, the CDR3 reads TGCGCCAGCAGTAAGGTAGTTGGAGATACGCAGTATTTT. The chain uses TRBV5-1 and TRBJ2-3; D unresolved. V was shortened by 5 bases and J by 5 bases, with 12 bases between the two germline ends. CDR3 length: 13 residues. CDR1 is SGHRS, CDR2 YFSETQ, per germline.

This clonotype has a handful of counts. This rearrangement joins TRBV5-6 to TRBJ2-3; 10 bases match TRBD2. Looked up from germline, CDR1 is SGHDT and CDR2 is YYEEEE. J gave up 4 bases and V 4 bases, and 9 bases lay outside the gene matches. This CDR3 contains 16 residues. CDR3 DNA: TGTGCCAGCAGCCGACGGAGCGGGGGGGCGGCAGATACGCAGTATTTT. Its protein product is CASSRRSGGAADTQYF. The entire variable domain, with the rest obtained from reference TRBV5-6 and TRBJ2-3, is as follows: DAGVTQSPTHLIKTRGQQVTLRCSPKSGHDTVSWYQQALGQGPQFIFQYYEEEERQRGNFPDRFSGHQFPNYSSELNVNALLLGDSALYLCASSRRSGGAADTQYFGPGTRLTVL.